This T cell receptor (beta chain) was profiled in a study of follicular helper T cells after annual influenza vaccination. General study results and limits: Recurrent ICOS+CD38+ cTfh clonotypes included tetramer and AIM influenza-specific ones.

Generated by immunoSEQ multiplex PCR, the TCRdb table keeps only in-frame clones and is missing some. In the table there are 9,500 to 15,000 clones, approximately 80% of which are singletons. Time point in this sample: 2015-2016 season, pre-vaccination. Vaccine contraindications, substance abuse, HIV/AIDS, active malignancy and active illness excluded donors. Blood volume per time point ranged from roughly 35 to 110 mL. This clone was counted only a few times. Its antigen is undetermined. Other DNA sequences in the sample encode the same CDR3. The V and J ends lost 3 bases and 13 bases, in that order; junction bases with no gene match: 6. Germline V gene data show CDR1 as SGHAT and CDR2 as FQNNGV. The CDR3 length is 14 residues.

The receptor's source is an adult who received the influenza vaccine. The sample here was CXCR5+ CD38- circulating T follicular helper cells from blood, taken on the day of influenza vaccination. Regarding subset: circulating Tfh, non-naive CD4+CXCR5+PD-1+ (ICOS+CD38+ or ICOS-CD38-). The chain employs TRBV11-2 and TRBJ1-6, with TRBD1 identical over 10 bases. The DNA of the CDR3 is TGTGCCAGCAGCTTCGGACAGGGGGTGGGTCCCCTCCACTTT. Its translation: CASSFGQGVGPLHF.